Below, 21 T cell receptor beta chains from the same sample are listed, as sequenced in a study of blood T cell repertoires in COVID-19 (dated by TCRdb to between 2020 and 2021). The library was made by the immunoSEQ multiplex PCR assay. This is the immuneACCESS table as TCRdb keeps it, with only in-frame sequences that have V and J called. A part of the clones is gone; compared with another copy, unresolved V genes explain less than half, and the rest is unexplained. In all, the sample holds 250,000 to 300,000 clones, and 90% to 95% of those were seen once. The top ten clones comprise 2.2% of the sample. Source material: peripheral blood. The source of these receptors is a woman between 25 and 40 years old with COVID-19, enrolled during active disease.

The genes are TRBV3-1 (or the pseudogene TRBV3-2) and TRBJ1-6; D gene unclear. V lost 1 base and J 6 bases, leaving 7 bases between the germline ends. The germline V gene encodes CDR1 LGHDT and CDR2 YNNKEL (reference sequence). This CDR3 is 14 amino acids long. The chain's CDR3 is CASSQGRSNSPLHF. The DNA of the CDR3 is TGTGCCAGCAGCCAAGGACGGAGTAATTCACCCCTCCACTTT.

This sequence joins TRBV2 and TRBJ2-1; 10 bases fit TRBD2. The germline gives CDR1 SNHLY, CDR2 FYNNEI. The CDR3 runs to 16 residues. The CDR3 loop is CTTQGIPSGSGDEQFF. CDR3 sequence (DNA): TGTACCACGCAAGGGATTCCTAGCGGGAGCGGGGATGAGCAGTTCTTC.

The rearrangement uses TRBV19 and TRBJ2-1, with TRBD2 matching over 11 bases. The germline V gene encodes CDR1 LNHDA and CDR2 SQIVND (reference sequence). The J segment lost 9 bases and the V segment lost 3 bases, leaving 10 bases of the junction unmatched. The CDR3 extends over 16 amino acids. The CDR3 DNA reads TGTGCCAGTAGTATTCAGAGGACTAGCGGGCCTGGTGAGCAGTTCTTC. Translation gives CASSIQRTSGPGEQFF.

The chain uses TRBV19 and TRBJ2-2; D gene unclear. Per the germline V gene, CDR1 is LNHDA and CDR2 is SQIVND (reference sequence). Between the trimmed V and J ends, which lost 7 bases and 4 bases, there was a span of 4 bases. The CDR3 runs 11 residues. The CDR3 reads CASTITGELFF. The CDR3 DNA is TGTGCCAGTACAATCACCGGGGAGCTGTTTTTT.

This clone was observed a single time. The genes are TRBV3-1 (or the pseudogene TRBV3-2) and TRBJ2-2; the D gene is possibly TRBD2 (6 bases). Deletions cut 0 bases from V and 9 bases from J, with 20 bases between. Germline V gives CDR1 LGHDT, CDR2 YNNKEL (reference sequence). This CDR3 spans 17 amino acids. The DNA for the CDR3 is TGTGCCAGCAGCCAAGAGGGGTTTACTAGCCGAGCAAGGGAGCTGTTTTTT. Protein product: CASSQEGFTSRARELFF.

This clone was seen a few times. The genes are TRBV7-2 and TRBJ1-3; D is uncertain. The CDR3 covers 12 residues. CDR1 and CDR2 from the germline V gene are SGHTA and FQGNSA. V lost 2 bases to trimming and J lost 4 bases, with 3 bases between them. This chain's CDR3 is CASSLQGNTIYF. The CDR3 DNA follows: TGTGCCAGCAGCTTACAGGGAAACACCATATATTTT.

V usage is TRBV7-2 and J usage is TRBJ2-7, with 10 bases that match TRBD2. The ends lost 8 bases at V and 0 bases at J; junction bases unmatched: 10. The CDR3 sequence is 16 residues long. Germline assignment: CDR1 SGHTA and CDR2 FQGNSA. The CDR3: CASAPFTSGASYEQYF. The DNA for the CDR3 is TGTGCCAGCGCACCTTTCACTAGCGGGGCCTCCTACGAGCAGTACTTC. Full variable domain (remainder filled in from reference TRBV7-2 and TRBJ2-7): GAGVSQSPSNKVTEKGKDVELRCDPISGHTALYWYRQSLGQGLEFLIYFQGNSAPDKSGLPSDRFSAERTGGSVSTLTIQRTQQEDSAVYLCASAPFTSGASYEQYFGPGTRLTVT.

This chain uses TRBV5-4 with TRBJ1-6, with D maybe TRBD1 (5 bases). Trimming took off 0 bases at V and 9 bases at J, with 13 bases between the two ends. The CDR3 covers 15 residues. The germline gives CDR1 SGHNT, CDR2 YYREEE (reference sequence). The CDR3 protein is CASSLGGSLGSPLHF. CDR3 in DNA: TGTGCCAGCAGCTTGGGGGGCTCATTAGGTTCACCCCTCCACTTT.

Only one count was recorded for this clone. The chain uses TRBV30 and TRBJ1-2; no firm D call. The length of the CDR3 is 14 residues. Per germline, CDR1 GTSNPN and CDR2 SVGIG (reference sequence). V gave up 5 bases and J gave up 4 bases, with 17 bases separating them. The CDR3 nucleotides read TGTGCCTGGTCATTGAATACTGTTGGCTATGGCTACACCTTC. As protein: CAWSLNTVGYGYTF.

The rearrangement uses TRBV28 and TRBJ2-3; 12 bases are a match to TRBD2. Germline assignment: CDR1 MDHEN and CDR2 SYDVKM. This CDR3 is 19 amino acids long. Trimming removed 6 bases from V and 3 bases from J; junction bases left unmatched: 16. The CDR3, as DNA: TGTGCCAGCAGGCCCCTAACAGTCGCTAGCGGGAGGGAAACAGATACGCAGTATTTT. Residues: CASRPLTVASGRETDTQYF. Full variable domain (rest looked up from reference TRBV28 and TRBJ2-3): DVKVTQSSRYLVKRTGEKVFLECVQDMDHENMFWYRQDPGLGLRLIYFSYDVKMKEKGDIPEGYSVSREKKERFSLILESASTNQTSMYLCASRPLTVASGRETDTQYFGPGTRLTVL.

A single count supports this clone. The chain combines TRBV28 with TRBJ1-1; TRBD1 might be the D (5 bases). V shed 6 bases and J shed 2 bases, with 13 bases lying between them. The germline gives CDR1 MDHEN, CDR2 SYDVKM. The CDR3 consists of 14 residues. The CDR3 sequence is CASRGPLPNTEAFF. CDR3 nucleotide sequence: TGTGCCAGCAGGGGGCCGCTCCCAAACACTGAAGCTTTCTTT.

The gene calls are TRBV24-1 and TRBJ1-1; TRBD1 agrees at 8 bases. V dropped 3 bases and J dropped 3; count of bases not matched to a gene: 8. From germline, CDR1 is KGHDR and CDR2 SFDVKD. The CDR3 runs 16 residues. The CDR3 region has the DNA TGTGCCACCAGTGATGGGGGGACAGGATGGTACACTGAAGCTTTCTTT. Its translation: CATSDGGTGWYTEAFF.

J is TRBJ1-1 and V is TRBV6-8, with D perhaps TRBD1 (6 bases). The CDR3 loop spans 15 amino acids. Germline V gene data show CDR1 as MNHGY and CDR2 as SAAAGT. The ends were cut back, 8 bases at V and 7 bases at J, with 23 bases in the middle. The CDR3 DNA is TGTGCCAGCTCCTTACCGTCGGGGGGGCGAGGTGAAGCTTTCTTT. Translating it yields CASSLPSGGRGEAFF.

V usage is TRBV18 and J usage is TRBJ1-2, with D uncertain. The CDR3 length is 16 residues. V was cut by 0 bases and J by 0 bases, with 11 bases left in between. Germline CDR1 reads KGHSH; CDR2 reads LQKENI. The CDR3 spells CASSPPIARPNYGYTF. For the CDR3, the DNA is TGTGCCAGCTCACCACCGATAGCACGTCCTAACTATGGCTACACCTTC. Full variable domain (remainder filled in from reference TRBV18 and TRBJ1-2): NAGVMQNPRHLVRRRGQEARLRCSPMKGHSHVYWYRQLPEEGLKFMVYLQKENIIDESGMPKERFSAEFPKEGPSILRIQQVVRGDSAAYFCASSPPIARPNYGYTFGSGTRLTVV.

The chain recombines TRBV30 with TRBJ1-2; D perhaps matches TRBD1 (6 bases). Trimming took 3 bases from V and 0 from J, leaving 11 bases between them. The CDR3 covers 14 residues. Germline assignment: CDR1 GTSNPN and CDR2 SVGIG (reference sequence). The DNA of the CDR3 is TGTGCCTGGAGCGGACAGCCGGCTAACTATGGCTACACCTTC. Translating gives CAWSGQPANYGYTF.

V and J are TRBV29-1 and TRBJ2-1; tentative D call: TRBD2 (5 bases). V was clipped by 1 base and J by 6 bases, with 16 bases between them. The length of the CDR3 is 15 residues. In germline, CDR1 is SQVTM, CDR2 ANQGSEA. CDR3 region: CSVEGLSGEGNEQFF. CDR3 coding DNA: TGCAGCGTTGAAGGTCTCTCTGGAGAGGGCAATGAGCAGTTCTTC.

V is TRBV19 and J is TRBJ1-4; 7 bases align to TRBD1. This CDR3 is 14 amino acids long. Trimming took 4 bases from V and 8 from J; bases not matched to a gene: 7. Germline V gene sequence: CDR1 LNHDA, CDR2 SQIVND (reference sequence). The CDR3: CASSTRDSEEKLFF. The CDR3 nucleotides are TGTGCCAGTAGTACCCGGGACAGCGAAGAAAAACTGTTTTTT.

This chain uses TRBV7-2 with TRBJ2-7, with a weak D call TRBD2 (5 bases). The germline V gene encodes CDR1 SGHTA and CDR2 FQGNSA. V gave up 2 bases and J gave up 0 bases, with 20 bases separating them. This CDR3 contains 18 residues. For the CDR3, the DNA is TGTGCCAGCAGCTTAAAAAATTTCGGGATGCCCCTCTCCTACGAGCAGTACTTC. Protein: CASSLKNFGMPLSYEQYF.

About this clone itself: A read error may explain this, as a much larger clone is one base away. The chain has TRBV4-1 and TRBJ2-5, with 12 bases aligning to TRBD2. The ends lost 4 bases at V and 4 bases at J; junction bases unmatched: 1. The CDR3 consists of 14 residues. Germline CDR1 is MGHRA and CDR2 is YSYEKL. The chain's CDR3 is CASSPGLAGETQYF. The DNA for the CDR3 is TGCGCCAGCAGCCCGGGACTAGCGGGAGAGACCCAGTACTTC.

The chain carries TRBV6-1 and TRBJ1-2, with a tentative D call TRBD1 (6 bases). Germline values: CDR1 MNHNS, CDR2 SASEGT. This CDR3 comprises 15 residues. The V gene lost 0 bases and the J gene lost 8 bases, with 16 bases spanning the gap. CDR3 protein: CASSEAGGRLEGYTF. CDR3 sequence (DNA): TGTGCCAGCAGTGAAGCCGGGGGGCGGTTGGAAGGCTACACCTTC.

The rearrangement links TRBV28 to TRBJ2-2; the D gene is possibly TRBD1 (5 bases). CDR3 length equals 14 residues. Trimming left V 7 bases short and J 5 bases short, with 14 bases between. Germline V gene data show CDR1 as MDHEN and CDR2 as SYDVKM. In DNA, the CDR3 is TGTGCCAGCACCAGCCAGGGTTTGACCGGGGAGCTGTTTTTT. This encodes CASTSQGLTGELFF.